This record looks at one T cell receptor beta chain sequence and its context. What this receptor recognizes is not known. No clone much larger than this one lies a single base away; base qualities are absent. The germline V end is reduced by 5 bases and the J end by 5 bases; junction bases left unmatched: 11. CDR1 and CDR2 are read off the germline V gene (reference sequence) as LNHDA and SQIVND. Its CDR3 holds 16 amino acids, cysteine through phenylalanine. Only CDR3 DNA is held: 48 bases, read in frame from base 1. This specimen belongs to a study of a mutant IDH1 vaccine in newly diagnosed glioma listed by TCRdb under 2021. At the level of the whole study: Vaccination was initiated 4-6 weeks after radiotherapy alone, or concurrently with temozolomide cycles in the chemotherapy-containing groups. Of the roughly 33 treated patients, roughly 60% were male and 37.5% were female, and the mean age was 40.4 years. Before enrollment, most patients had been given radiochemotherapy with temozolomide as standard therapy, while the rest had received either radiotherapy alone or temozolomide alone. The week-35 safety follow-up took place at visit V12, and the week-47 end of study took place at visit V13. Peripheral blood was collected at six visits: V03 (baseline), V05, V07, V10, V12 and V13. Longitudinal TCRB deep sequencing was performed for 25 to 30 treated patients wherever samples were available for exploratory analyses. Broad study findings and their caveats: Vaccine-induced immune responses across multiple MHC alleles were detected in 90% to 95% of patients. The authors stated that sample limitations prevented analyses of patient blood samples from being reproduced. PBMC samples for TCRB deep sequencing were selected based on availability. No apparent relationship was observed between pseudoprogression and alterations in the top peripheral T cell clonotypes detected by TCRB sequencing.

Library method: the immunoSEQ multiplex PCR assay. Rearranged TCR beta chain sequences were amplified with the hsTCRB Kit following the manufacturer's protocol. TCRB libraries were sequenced on an Illumina MiSeq. Per the source publication's procedure: The kit vendor's proprietary platform handled demultiplexing, trimming and gene mapping. What TCRdb holds here is the immuneACCESS table cut down to in-frame rearrangements. Part of the clones is not present; checked against another copy, under half of the missing clones reflect an unresolved V gene, and the others are unexplained. The V and J calls and the clone size are those of that table, but D and trimming were determined from the DNA. The sample contains about 48,000 clones, approximately 79% of them found a single time. The ten top clones hold less than 7.5% of the sample. Per the publication, the time point label means: week 35, safety follow-up. Each vaccine dose was 300 ug of a 20-mer mutant IDH1 peptide in Montanide, given subcutaneously with topical imiquimod. Across visits V03 through V10, patients got a total of eight vaccinations, given in weeks 1, 3, 5, 7, 11, 15, 19 and 23. Donors had newly diagnosed WHO grade 3 or 4 IDH1-mutant astrocytomas with loss of nuclear ATRX. The samples were drawn from NOA16, a multicentre, single-arm, open-label phase I trial in Germany that tested a mutant IDH1 peptide vaccine in humans for the first time. The DNeasy Blood and Tissue Kit was used to extract genomic DNA from EDTA blood for TCRB sequencing.

This TCR was sampled from a man in his forties or fifties with glioma. The receptor chain draws on TRBV19 and TRBJ1-2; TRBD1 matches 10 bases in the middle. The sample in question was PBMCs, obtained from a glioma patient whose treatment included an IDH1 peptide vaccine. For the CDR3, the sequence is CASSLSTGGAYYGYTF. The DNA sequence is given as TGTGCCAGTAGTCTATCGACAGGGGGCGCGTATTATGGCTACACCTTC. Reference TRBV19 and TRBJ1-2 genes cover what lies past the CDR3, so the full variable domain is DGGITQSPKYLFRKEGQNVTLSCEQNLNHDAMYWYRQDPGQGLRLIYYSQIVNDFQKGDIAEGYSVSREKKESFPLTVTSAQKNPTAFYLCASSLSTGGAYYGYTFGSGTRLTVV.